The 8 T cell receptor beta chains below come from one sample, sequenced in a study of T cells in Graves' hyperthyroidism and ophthalmopathy. The CDR3 regions of TCR beta were amplified from RNA transcripts. Researchers ran a first-round RT-PCR on the TCR CDR3 using the HTBI primer set. TCRdb itself ran the multiplex PCR reads through MiXCR, one entry per CDR3 protein. The table has approximately 700,000 distinct CDR3 sequences, 45% seen once. The sequenced sample was peripheral blood or thyroid tissue (not recorded which). The origin of the receptors is an adult man with Graves' disease, either hyperthyroidism or ophthalmopathy (not recorded which).

As concerns this clonotype: A read error is possible here, since a much larger clone lies one base away. J is TRBJ1-2 and V is TRBV2, with D unresolved. V lost 4 bases to trimming and J lost 0 bases, with 12 bases between them. Germline V gene sequence: CDR1 SNHLY, CDR2 FYNNEI. The CDR3 loop spans 15 amino acids. The CDR3 nucleotides read TGTGCCAGCAGTGCAGATCGGACGGCTAACTATGGCTACACCTTC. It is translated as CASSADRTANYGYTF.

The chain combines TRBV20-1 with TRBJ2-3, with 10 bases lining up with TRBD2. Looked up from germline, CDR1 is DFQATT and CDR2 is SNEGSKA (reference sequence). V shed 5 bases and J 3 bases; nucleotides not matched to a gene: 5. The CDR3 runs 14 residues. The CDR3 region has the DNA TGCAGTGCTCTTAGCGGGAGGAGTACAGATACGCAGTATTTT. Amino acid sequence: CSALSGRSTDTQYF.

This clonotype was recorded at least ten times. V gene TRBV10-2 combines with J gene TRBJ2-7; 16 nucleotides align to TRBD2. Unmatched junction bases numbered 7, after V lost 8 bases and J lost 3 bases. CDR1 WSHSY and CDR2 SAAADI come from the germline V gene. CDR3 length: 16 residues. The CDR3 nucleotides are TGCGCCAGCCCTGGGACTAGCGGGAGGGCCCTCTACGAGCAGTACTTC. It is translated as CASPGTSGRALYEQYF.

In this sample, this clonotype turned up many times. This chain's CDR3 is CASSLDESQPQHF. DNA for the CDR3: TGTGCCAGCAGTTTAGACGAAAGTCAGCCCCAGCATTTT. The rearrangement links TRBV12-3 or TRBV12-4 to TRBJ1-5; D gene unclear. Trimming cost V 1 base and J 6 bases, with 7 bases left between them. The CDR3 covers 13 residues.

About this clonotype: Because it lacks the conserved phenylalanine or tryptophan at the end, this CDR3 is likely a read error. The DNA is omitted, as the CDR3 cannot be located on it reliably, and the CDR3 follows TCRdb's listing. The chain recombines TRBV2 with TRBJ1-4; the table calls TRBD1, which could not be checked here. The germline CDR1 and CDR2 sequences are SNHLY and FYNNEI. The CDR3 is 10 amino acids in total, end residues counted. The CDR3 sequence: CASSEALGTG.

The chain couples TRBV7-9 to TRBJ1-4; D possibly corresponds to TRBD1 (5 bases). CDR1 and CDR2 (germline): SEHNR, FQNEAQ (reference sequence). V was pared by 5 bases and J by 8 bases, with 15 bases between. This CDR3 has 14 residues. This CDR3 reads CASSIGYRQEKLFF. The CDR3 DNA reads TGTGCCAGCAGCATAGGGTACAGGCAAGAAAAACTGTTTTTT.

This clonotype appeared many times. This sequence joins TRBV20-1 and TRBJ1-2, with 10 bases that match TRBD1. The CDR3 covers 13 residues. The germline V gene encodes CDR1 DFQATT and CDR2 SNEGSKA (reference sequence). Trimming took 6 bases from V and 7 from J; bases not matched to a gene: 8. CDR3: CSALTGGLSGYTF. The CDR3 DNA sequence: TGCAGTGCGTTGACAGGGGGCCTAAGTGGCTACACCTTC.

This clonotype was seen repeatedly, ten times or more. V is TRBV20-1 and J is TRBJ2-7; the match to TRBD2 covers 8 bases. CDR3 length: 13 amino acids. V trimming: 2 bases; J trimming: 4 bases; junction bases outside the gene matches: 4. Germline-derived CDR1 and CDR2 are DFQATT and SNEGSKA (reference sequence). The CDR3 region is CSARLAGLYEQYF. Here the CDR3 DNA reads TGCAGTGCTAGACTAGCGGGCCTTTACGAGCAGTACTTC.